What follows are 20 T cell receptor beta chains derived from one specimen sequenced in a study of T-cell reconstitution after alpha-beta-depleted transplantation in children. Unique molecular identifiers featured in how the TCRbeta library was prepared. TCRdb re-derived calls from the PCR reads in MiXCR, one entry per CDR3 protein. The repertoire holds some 490,000 distinct CDR3 sequences, with roughly an eighth as singletons. The sample in question was PBMCs from the stem cell graft donor, obtained from the stem cell graft. The receptor source for this set is a human donor who donated a stem cell graft to a child with combined immunodeficiency.

The rearrangement links TRBV4-3 to TRBJ2-7; D may be TRBD1 (5 bases). V was clipped by 0 bases and J by 3 bases, with 9 bases between them. Germline V CDR1 and CDR2: LGHNA, YSLEER. CDR3 length: 14 amino acids. The CDR3 nucleotides read TGCGCCAGCAGCCAAGATAGTGGACACTACGAGCAGTACTTC. Protein product: CASSQDSGHYEQYF.

This clonotype was counted a few times. The chain uses TRBV12-3 or TRBV12-4 and TRBJ2-6; 8 bases line up with TRBD1. J was trimmed by 0 bases and V by 5 bases; bases with no gene match: 6. This CDR3 is 17 amino acids long. CDR3 in amino acids: CASSIRTGSSGANVLTF. Written as DNA, the CDR3 is TGTGCCAGCAGTATTAGGACAGGGTCCTCTGGGGCCAACGTCCTGACTTTC.

This chain uses TRBV2 with TRBJ1-5, with D hard to call. Trimming left V 2 bases short and J 3 bases short, with 8 bases between. The CDR3 sequence is 14 residues long. Germline assignment: CDR1 SNHLY and CDR2 FYNNEI. The DNA for the CDR3 is TGTGCCAGCAGTGAACTTGGAAACAATCAGCCCCAGCATTTT. Protein sequence: CASSELGNNQPQHF.

A few counts support this clonotype. The chain combines TRBV7-9 with TRBJ2-2; possibly TRBD1 for D (5 bases). CDR1 is SEHNR, CDR2 FQNEAQ, per germline (reference sequence). The CDR3 extends over 15 amino acids. Trimming stripped 5 bases from V and 4 bases from J, with 14 bases between. In nucleotides, the CDR3 is TGTGCCAGCAGCCCACAGGCCCTCATCACCGGGGAGCTGTTTTTT. Its translation is CASSPQALITGELFF.

This clonotype was counted ten times or more. This chain uses TRBV12-3 or TRBV12-4 with TRBJ2-7; D possibly matches TRBD1 or TRBD2 (5 bases each). With 3 bases removed from V and 6 bases from J, the gap between germline ends came to 6 bases. The CDR3 loop spans 11 amino acids. The CDR3 DNA follows: TGTGCCAGCAGTTTTGGGGGCGAGCAGTACTTC. Translated, it gives CASSFGGEQYF.

This clonotype has a count of ten or more. The V gene is TRBV5-1, the J gene TRBJ2-1; possibly TRBD1 or TRBD2 for D (5 bases each). Trimming pared 0 bases from V and 0 bases from J, leaving 16 bases between. Germline assignment: CDR1 SGHRS and CDR2 YFSETQ. The CDR3 is 18 amino acids. The CDR3 protein is CASSLGDALASSYNEQFF. The CDR3 bases are TGCGCCAGCAGCTTGGGGGACGCCCTGGCGAGCTCCTACAATGAGCAGTTCTTC.

A few counts support this clonotype. The chain has TRBV5-6 and TRBJ2-7, with D hard to call. The V and J ends lost 2 bases and 3 bases respectively, with 12 bases between them. The CDR3 sequence is 14 residues long. Germline V gives CDR1 SGHDT, CDR2 YYEEEE. This CDR3 is CASSFFAGNYEQYF. In nucleotides, the CDR3 is TGTGCCAGCAGCTTTTTCGCAGGCAACTACGAGCAGTACTTC.

This clonotype was seen only a few times. This chain uses TRBV11-2 with TRBJ2-2, with D possibly being TRBD1 or TRBD2 (6 bases each). The CDR3 covers 14 residues. CDR1 and CDR2 from the germline V gene are SGHAT and FQNNGV. Between the trimmed V and J ends, which lost 2 bases and 5 bases, there was a span of 9 bases. CDR3 sequence reads: CASSLTGRTGELFF. For the CDR3, the DNA is TGTGCCAGCAGCTTAACAGGGAGGACCGGGGAGCTGTTTTTT.

The V gene is TRBV29-1, the J gene TRBJ2-7; tentative D call: TRBD1 (7 bases). Trimming pared 6 bases from V and 1 base from J, leaving 13 bases between. Germline lookup yields CDR1 SQVTM and CDR2 ANQGSEA. The CDR3 is made up of 13 amino acids. The CDR3 DNA follows: TGCAGCGTCCAGGGGGGCCCGTCCTACGAGCAGTACTTC. It codes for CSVQGGPSYEQYF.

This chain joins TRBV2 and TRBJ2-1; 11 bases map to TRBD2. Trimming at V came to 6 bases and at J to 2 bases, leaving 3 bases not matched to a gene. The CDR3 runs to 15 residues. From germline, CDR1 is SNHLY and CDR2 FYNNEI. CDR3 protein: CASRGLAGPYNEQFF. CDR3 coding DNA: TGTGCCAGCAGAGGACTAGCGGGCCCCTACAATGAGCAGTTCTTC.

The sample holds a few counts of this clonotype. The chain is built from TRBV5-6 and TRBJ2-3; 10 nucleotides line up with TRBD2. J was trimmed by 4 bases and V by 1 base; bases with no gene match: 6. Germline loops: CDR1 SGHDT, CDR2 YYEEEE. This CDR3 has 16 residues. The CDR3, as DNA: TGTGCCAGCAGCTTGCTCCCTAGCGGGGGTTCAGATACGCAGTATTTT. Its protein is CASSLLPSGGSDTQYF.

DNA for the CDR3: TGCAGCGTTGTGAAGGCTACACTTGAGCAGTTCTTC. Translating it yields CSVVKATLEQFF. The rearrangement links TRBV29-1 to TRBJ2-1; no clear D. Germline V gives CDR1 SQVTM, CDR2 ANQGSEA. Trimming took 4 bases from V and 9 from J, leaving 13 bases between them. CDR3 size: 12 residues.

The V call is TRBV12-3 or TRBV12-4, the J call TRBJ2-1; TRBD1 aligns across 12 bases. The ends lost 0 bases at V and 8 bases at J; junction bases unmatched: 11. The CDR3 runs 18 residues. In DNA, the CDR3 is TGTGCCAGCAGTTTAGCCCCGCCGTCTGGGACAGGGGGCTATGAGCAGTTCTTC. Protein sequence: CASSLAPPSGTGGYEQFF.

In its sample, this clonotype was seen once. The CDR3 region is CASNVGDEQFF. The CDR3 DNA sequence: TGTGCCAGCAACGTGGGGGATGAGCAGTTCTTC. The V gene is TRBV12-3 or TRBV12-4, the J gene TRBJ2-1, with D perhaps assigned TRBD1 or TRBD2 (5 bases each). Trimming removed 7 bases from V and 8 bases from J, with 9 bases in between. The CDR3 is made up of 11 amino acids.

This clonotype has only a few counts. The V gene is TRBV5-6, the J gene TRBJ2-7; 7 bases are a match to TRBD1. Germline V CDR1 and CDR2: SGHDT, YYEEEE. With 3 bases clipped from V and 3 bases from J, the junction kept 6 bases outside the gene matches. This CDR3 has 14 amino acids. The CDR3 nucleotides are TGTGCCAGCAGCTACGACAGGGTCAACTACGAGCAGTACTTC. Encoded protein: CASSYDRVNYEQYF.

This clonotype was seen a handful of times. This chain links TRBV6-1 with TRBJ2-7; 8 bases are shared with TRBD2. This CDR3 is built from 13 residues. Germline V lookup: CDR1 MNHNS, CDR2 SASEGT. J was trimmed by 4 bases and V by 6 bases; bases with no gene match: 5. The CDR3 spells CASSRTSLYEQYF. DNA for the CDR3: TGTGCCAGCAGCCGGACTAGCTTGTACGAGCAGTACTTC.

This clonotype was recorded at least ten times. The chain joins TRBV6-6 to TRBJ1-1, with D unclear. Per the germline V gene, CDR1 is MNHNY and CDR2 is SVGAGI (reference sequence). Trimming stripped 10 bases from V and 1 base from J, with 10 bases between. The CDR3 contains 12 residues. CDR3: CATSLRNTEAFF. CDR3 bases: TGTGCCACCTCCTTAAGGAACACTGAAGCTTTCTTT.

The genes are TRBV10-3 and TRBJ2-5, with 8 nucleotides matching TRBD1. The junction had 8 bases not matched to a gene; V was cut back by 6 bases and J by 5 bases. The CDR3 totals 14 residues. Germline V gene sequence: CDR1 ENHRY, CDR2 SYGVKD. This CDR3 is CAISSGGSGETQYF. CDR3 nucleotide sequence: TGTGCCATCAGCTCAGGGGGCTCGGGGGAGACCCAGTACTTC.

The chain couples TRBV6-2 or TRBV6-3 to TRBJ1-1; 9 nucleotides line up with TRBD1. In germline, CDR1 is MNHEY, CDR2 SVGEGT. This CDR3 region has 16 residues. Trimming removed 0 bases from V and 3 bases from J; junction bases left unmatched: 5. The CDR3 here is CASSYSGTGPYTEAFF. The CDR3 bases are TGTGCCAGCAGTTACTCCGGGACAGGGCCGTACACTGAAGCTTTCTTT.

The chain links TRBV12-3 or TRBV12-4 to TRBJ2-7, with a weak D call TRBD1 (6 bases). Between the trimmed V and J ends, which lost 1 base and 5 bases, there was a span of 12 bases. The CDR3 totals 14 residues. The CDR3 loop reads CASSLDPRGHEQYF. The CDR3 DNA sequence: TGTGCCAGCAGTTTAGATCCCAGGGGCCACGAGCAGTACTTC.